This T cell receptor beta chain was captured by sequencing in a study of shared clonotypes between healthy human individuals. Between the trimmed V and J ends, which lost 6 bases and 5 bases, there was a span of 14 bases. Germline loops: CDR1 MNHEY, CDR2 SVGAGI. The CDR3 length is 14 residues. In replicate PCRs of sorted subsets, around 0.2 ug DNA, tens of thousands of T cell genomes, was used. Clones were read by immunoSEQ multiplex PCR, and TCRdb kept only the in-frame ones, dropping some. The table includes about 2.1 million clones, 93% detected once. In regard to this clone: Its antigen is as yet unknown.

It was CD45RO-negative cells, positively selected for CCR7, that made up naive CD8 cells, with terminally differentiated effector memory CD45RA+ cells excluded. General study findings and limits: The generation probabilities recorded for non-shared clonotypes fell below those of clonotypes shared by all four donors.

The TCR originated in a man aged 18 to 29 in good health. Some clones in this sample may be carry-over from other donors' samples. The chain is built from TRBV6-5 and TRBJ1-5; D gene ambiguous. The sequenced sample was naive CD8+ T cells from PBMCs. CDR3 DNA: TGTGCCAGCAGCCCCTTGGCGTGGGATCAGCCCCAGCATTTT. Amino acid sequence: CASSPLAWDQPQHF.